The TCR beta chain described here comes from a study of Ad26.COV2.S vaccination and SARS-CoV-2 variants. V lost 5 bases, J lost 1 base, and 11 bases lay in between. CDR3 size: 14 residues. The germline gives CDR1 LNHDA, CDR2 SQIVND (reference sequence). Whole-study results and caveats: Non-spike TCR breadth was similar in vaccine and placebo recipients.

Clones were read by immunoSEQ multiplex PCR, and TCRdb kept only the in-frame ones, dropping some. This table holds 250,000 or so clones, roughly 85% found once. Noted treatment: 15 to 20 received Ad26.COV2.S at low or high dose, single or two shots; five or six received placebo; per-sample allocation not given. Repertoires come from day 63 after the first vaccine or placebo injection. Concerning this clone itself: Antigen: not known.

This clonotype was sampled from a person between 18 and 65 years old who received the Ad26.COV2.S COVID-19 vaccine or a placebo. The V and J genes are TRBV19 and TRBJ1-1; TRBD1 is a possible D gene (5 bases). The source material was peripheral blood, sampled in a trial of Ad26.COV2.S vaccine versus placebo. CDR3 sequence reads: CASSVDIKNTEAFF. Here the CDR3 DNA reads TGTGCCAGTAGTGTGGACATAAAGAACACTGAAGCTTTCTTT.